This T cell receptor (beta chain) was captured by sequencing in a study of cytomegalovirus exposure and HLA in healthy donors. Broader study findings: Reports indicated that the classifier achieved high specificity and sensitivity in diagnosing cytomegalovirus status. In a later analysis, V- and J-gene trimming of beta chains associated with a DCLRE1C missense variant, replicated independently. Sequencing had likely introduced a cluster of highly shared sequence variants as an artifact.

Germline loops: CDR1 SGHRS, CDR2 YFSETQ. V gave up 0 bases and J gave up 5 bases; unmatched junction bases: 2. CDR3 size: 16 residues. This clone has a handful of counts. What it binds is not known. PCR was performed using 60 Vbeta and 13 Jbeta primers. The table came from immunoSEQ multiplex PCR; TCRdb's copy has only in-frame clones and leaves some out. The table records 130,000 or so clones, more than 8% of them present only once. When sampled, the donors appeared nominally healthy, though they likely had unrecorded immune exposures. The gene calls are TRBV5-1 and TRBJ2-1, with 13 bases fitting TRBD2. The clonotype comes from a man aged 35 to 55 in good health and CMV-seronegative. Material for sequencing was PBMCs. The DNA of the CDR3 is TGCGCCAGCAGCTTGGGACTAGCGGGGGGTCACAATGAGCAGTTCTTC. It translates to CASSLGLAGGHNEQFF.